The TCR beta chain described here comes from a study of blood T cells in healthy people across ages. Study-wide context: Every two T cells gave about one barcoded beta molecule via template switching.

Study-wide results and caveats: The study found TCR beta diversity correlated strongly with naive T cell percentage.

This clonotype was counted between two and nine times. Its target is not known. One end of the junction fails to match germline, which may point to a read error. This CDR3 has 15 residues. Germline V gene sequence: CDR1 SEHNR, CDR2 FQNEAQ (reference sequence). With a J-beta primer mix and a sample-barcoded 5' primer, a second PCR ran about 7 to 12 cycles. Each CDR3 protein is one row after TCRdb ran MiXCR on the 5' RACE reads. The table has about 1.7 million distinct CDR3 sequences, roughly 28% seen once. Source material: blood. The source is a woman under 40 in good health. The chain couples TRBV7-9 to TRBJ2-5; a possible D gene is TRBD2 (7 bases). The chain's CDR3 is CANSFPAGAKETQYF. DNA for the CDR3: TGTGCCAACAGCTTCCCTGCGGGGGCGAAAGAGACCCAGTACTTC.